What follows are 12 T cell receptor beta chains derived from one specimen sequenced in a study of metastatic and nonmetastatic thyroid tumors. Patients underwent thyroid surgery, and none had received any treatment before it. TCRdb recomputed clones from the PCR reads via MiXCR. Of thousands of clones in the sample, under 30% were seen once. The sequenced material came from tumor tissue. These receptors all stem from a female donor with papillary thyroid cancer or a benign thyroid nodule (not recorded which). Some clones in this sample may be carry-over from other donors' samples.

By proportion, this clone is medium-sized. The rearrangement uses TRBV6-1 and TRBJ2-1, with 7 bases matching TRBD2. CDR1 and CDR2 from the germline V gene are MNHNS and SASEGT. Trimming took 2 bases from V and 6 from J; bases not matched to a gene: 4. The CDR3 contains 14 residues. DNA for the CDR3: TGTGCCAGCAGTGAATCTAGCGGACCCAATGAGCAGTTCTTC. Its translation: CASSESSGPNEQFF.

The table lists this clone with a few counts. The DNA for the CDR3 is TGTGCCACCAGCATTAGCACAGATACGCAGTATTTT. Protein sequence: CATSISTDTQYF. The V and J genes are TRBV15 and TRBJ2-3; D call uncertain. Germline CDR1 LNHNV, CDR2 YYDKDF (reference sequence). Trimming removed 4 bases at V and 0 bases at J, with 2 bases between. This CDR3 contains 12 residues.

This clone has a count of ten or more. Other DNA sequences in the same sample also yield this CDR3. The chain employs TRBV25-1 and TRBJ1-4; 9 nucleotides align to TRBD1. The V segment lost 4 bases and the J segment 3 bases; nucleotides outside the gene matches: 6. CDR1 MGHDK and CDR2 SYGVNS come from the germline V gene. The CDR3 is 16 residues long. CDR3: CASSVGQGRANEKLFF. Here the CDR3 DNA reads TGTGCCAGCAGTGTTGGACAGGGGCGGGCTAATGAAAAACTGTTTTTT.

This clone is categorized as medium-sized. V and J are TRBV13 and TRBJ2-7; 7 bases match TRBD2. The CDR3 covers 15 residues. V gave up 5 bases and J gave up 3 bases; unmatched junction bases: 10. From germline, CDR1 is PRHDT and CDR2 FYEKMQ (reference sequence). CDR3 residues: CASSGTSEVIYEQYF. DNA of the CDR3: TGTGCCAGCAGCGGTACTAGCGAGGTTATCTACGAGCAGTACTTC.

There are many counts of this clone. The J gene is TRBJ2-2, the V gene TRBV11-2; 9 nucleotides match TRBD2. V shed 5 bases, J shed 4 bases, and the junction held 5 bases outside the gene matches. This CDR3 region has 15 residues. The germline gives CDR1 SGHAT, CDR2 FQNNGV. CDR3 nucleotide sequence: TGTGCCAGCAGCCGTAGCGGGAGTGGCACCGGGGAGCTGTTTTTT. Translated, it gives CASSRSGSGTGELFF.

The gene calls are TRBV11-2 and TRBJ2-3; 10 bases fit TRBD2. The CDR3 is made up of 14 amino acids. Per the germline V gene, CDR1 is SGHAT and CDR2 is FQNNGV. V trimming: 5 bases; J trimming: 6 bases; junction bases outside the gene matches: 5. This CDR3 reads CASSVLAGEDTQYF. DNA of the CDR3: TGTGCCAGCAGCGTTCTAGCGGGGGAGGATACGCAGTATTTT.

This clone was found many times. The V call is TRBV7-2, the J call TRBJ2-7; D is unresolved. V lost 5 bases and J 3 bases, leaving 17 bases between the germline ends. CDR1 is SGHTA, CDR2 FQGNSA, per germline. This CDR3 is built from 15 residues. The CDR3 loop is CASSPRYSRHYEQYF. The CDR3 DNA follows: TGTGCCAGCAGCCCCAGGTATAGCCGACACTACGAGCAGTACTTC.

There are many counts of this clone. The same CDR3 also results from other DNA sequences found in this sample. In DNA, the CDR3 is TGCAGCGGGGGGACAGGGGGAGAGACCCAGTACTTC. Residues: CSGGTGGETQYF. This sequence joins TRBV29-1 and TRBJ2-5; 11 bases match TRBD1. Germline values: CDR1 SQVTM, CDR2 ANQGSEA. CDR3 length: 12 amino acids. V was clipped by 7 bases and J by 4 bases; unmatched bases: 2.

The V and J genes are TRBV6-2 or TRBV6-3 and TRBJ1-2, with 8 bases lining up with TRBD1. There are 15 residues in the CDR3. Germline assignment: CDR1 MNHEY and CDR2 SVGEGT. V lost 5 bases, J lost 3 bases, and 8 bases stayed unmatched. DNA for the CDR3: TGTGCCAGCAGTGTCGGACAGGGAATATACTATGGCTACACCTTC. It is translated as CASSVGQGIYYGYTF.

This clone was seen at least ten times. This chain connects TRBV7-8 to TRBJ2-5; a possible D gene is TRBD2 (6 bases). CDR1 SGHVS and CDR2 FQNEAQ come from the germline V gene. V lost 1 base and J lost 5, with 14 bases in between. The CDR3 contains 15 residues. CDR3 DNA sequence: TGTGCCAGCAGCTTAGACGGGAGTCTTTGGGAGACCCAGTACTTC. It is translated as CASSLDGSLWETQYF.

The chain joins TRBV20-1 to TRBJ1-6, with unresolved D. Per the germline V gene, CDR1 is DFQATT and CDR2 is SNEGSKA (reference sequence). This CDR3 is 15 amino acids long. V lost 0 bases to trimming and J lost 8 bases, with 14 bases between them. Here the CDR3 reads CSARDSGLGHSPLHF. For the CDR3, the DNA is TGCAGTGCTAGAGATAGCGGGCTGGGCCATTCACCCCTCCACTTT.

This clone was counted between two and nine times. The junction differs from germline at one of its ends, possibly a read error. The chain has TRBV24-1 and TRBJ1-1, with a tentative D call TRBD1 (5 bases). This CDR3 region has 15 residues. In germline, CDR1 is KGHDR, CDR2 SFDVKD. The CDR3 loop is CASSLVGVRGTEAFF. CDR3 coding DNA: TGTGCCAGCAGTCTCGTAGGGGTACGGGGCACTGAAGCTTTCTTT.